Sequencing of this T cell receptor beta chain was carried out in a study of OX40 agonist ivuxolimab in advanced cancers. Study details: Patients received intravenous ivuxolimab every 2 weeks at 0.01 to 10 mg/kg. Among those treated, three patients had partial responses, one with hepatocellular carcinoma and two with cutaneous melanoma. Dose-escalation subjects each had hepatocellular carcinoma, melanoma, renal cell or head and neck cancer. Allowance was made for prior anti-PD-1, anti-PD-L1 or anti-CTLA-4 therapy, and approximately 40% had some.

Using immunoSEQ multiplex PCR, the repertoire was profiled, and TCRdb retains in-frame clones only, with some absent. The sample records approximately 70,000 clones, about four fifths being singletons. The clonotype originates from an adult with an advanced solid tumor such as melanoma, head and neck, liver or kidney cancer. Sequencing was performed on CD4+ or CD8+ T cells sorted from blood, taken in a trial of the OX40 agonist ivuxolimab.

The chain's CDR3 is CASSEGGSHYGYTF. In DNA form, the CDR3 reads TGTGCCAGCAGCGAAGGGGGCTCCCACTATGGCTACACCTTC. The chain joins TRBV7-2 to TRBJ1-2; 7 bases align to TRBD1. V lost 5 bases to trimming and J lost 3 bases; unmatched junction nucleotides: 6. This CDR3 region has 14 residues. Germline V gene lookup returns CDR1 SGHTA and CDR2 FQGNSA.